Described below is a single T cell receptor (beta chain) sequence and its context. The antigen is not known. The data were taken from a study of cytomegalovirus exposure and HLA in healthy donors. Overall study results and limits: A few of the chains that were CMV-associated were confirmed in vitro to be specific for CMV antigens. Previous analysis showed most TCR beta V segments were productive about 87% or about 30% of the time. Highest at DRB1 and lowest at HLA-C, TCR association rates differed among HLA loci in a later analysis. Researchers catalogued some 160 TCR beta chains as cytomegalovirus-associated.

The PCR had 60 Vbeta and 13 Jbeta primers. Profiling relied on immunoSEQ multiplex PCR, and the TCRdb table lists in-frame clones only, not all of them. The sample contains 170,000 or so clones, around 80% of which appear only once. The sequence was collected from a woman aged 45-65 years in good health and CMV-seropositive. The specimen was PBMCs.

This chain's CDR3 is CASNFVADTQYF. DNA for the CDR3: TGTGCCAGCAACTTTGTAGCAGATACGCAGTATTTT. The chain recombines TRBV7-2 with TRBJ2-3; no firm D call. V was clipped by 7 bases and J by 4 bases, with 9 bases between them. This CDR3 comprises 12 residues. Germline-derived CDR1 and CDR2 are SGHTA and FQGNSA.